What follows is one T cell receptor beta chain and its context. As yet, its antigen is unknown. This sample stems from a study of long-term antiretroviral therapy in people with HIV. Study results and limitations: Although diversity increased after ART, it remained lower than in transplant donor controls. Repertoires with HIV possessed tighter CDR3 length spans than those of controls.

An immunoSEQ assay, version v3.0, was performed at survey level. Clones were read by immunoSEQ multiplex PCR, and TCRdb kept only the in-frame ones, dropping some. The sample has approximately 24,000 clones, 84% seen once. Participants living with HIV all received treatment in the United States. Prior to DNA extraction, the samples held about 0.85-10 million cryopreserved PBMC. There are 13 residues in the CDR3. With 5 bases clipped from V and 8 bases from J, the junction kept 6 bases outside the gene matches. Germline loops: CDR1 SGHTA, CDR2 FQGNSA. This clonotype was obtained from a man aged 25-45 years with HIV. The chain is built from TRBV7-2 and TRBJ1-1, with 9 bases that match TRBD1. The material was unsorted PBMCs, obtained 5.9 years after starting antiretroviral therapy. The CDR3 DNA sequence: TGTGCCAGCAGCGATTACAGGGGGCGGGAAGCTTTCTTT. Its translation: CASSDYRGREAFF. The full variable domain, its missing parts supplied by reference TRBV7-2 and TRBJ1-1, is GAGVSQSPSNKVTEKGKDVELRCDPISGHTALYWYRQSLGQGLEFLIYFQGNSAPDKSGLPSDRFSAERTGGSVSTLTIQRTQQEDSAVYLCASSDYRGREAFFGQGTRLTVV.